This passage covers 27 T cell receptor beta chains from one sample sequenced in a study of blood T cell repertoires in COVID-19. TCRdb's table, derived via immunoSEQ multiplex PCR, lists solely in-frame clones and lacks some. The sample lists some 70,000 clones; roughly 80% were seen once. Sequencing used peripheral blood. The receptor source for this set is a woman in her 70s with acute or convalescent COVID-19.

The gene calls are TRBV7-6 and TRBJ1-5; 7 nucleotides match TRBD1. Trimming took 2 bases from V and 3 from J; bases not matched to a gene: 4. The CDR3 extends over 15 amino acids. Germline V gene lookup returns CDR1 SGHVS and CDR2 FNYEAQ. CDR3 DNA sequence: TGTGCCAGCAGCTTACAGGGGGACATCAATCAGCCCCAGCATTTT. Encoded protein: CASSLQGDINQPQHF.

The chain links TRBV28 to TRBJ2-7, with D possibly TRBD2 on 7 matching bases. V was shortened by 6 bases and J by 4 bases, with 16 bases between the two germline ends. Germline CDR1 reads MDHEN; CDR2 reads SYDVKM. The CDR3 has 14 amino acids. The CDR3 nucleotides read TGTGCCAGCAGACGCCGGGGAGGGGGATACGAGCAGTACTTC. It specifies CASRRRGGGYEQYF.

The chain combines TRBV18 with TRBJ2-5, with 7 bases aligning to TRBD1. V lost 2 bases and J lost 0; bases outside the gene matches: 6. CDR3 length: 16 residues. Germline-derived CDR1 and CDR2 are KGHSH and LQKENI. CDR3 amino acids: CASSPTGTEHQETQYF. DNA of the CDR3: TGTGCCAGCTCACCAACCGGGACAGAGCACCAAGAGACCCAGTACTTC.

The V and J genes are TRBV6-1 and TRBJ1-1; maybe TRBD1 (5 bases). The V end lost 3 bases, the J end lost 4 bases, and 15 bases lay between the germline ends. This CDR3 spans 15 amino acids. The germline V gene has CDR1 MNHNS and CDR2 SASEGT. The CDR3 sequence is CASSERDGRGTEAFF. The CDR3, as DNA: TGTGCCAGCAGTGAGAGGGATGGGAGGGGCACTGAAGCTTTCTTT.

J is TRBJ1-4 and V is TRBV12-3 or TRBV12-4; 7 bases align to TRBD1. CDR3 size: 13 residues. V lost 7 bases to trimming and J lost 8 bases; unmatched junction nucleotides: 7. The CDR3 DNA reads TGTGCCAGCACGTTACAGGGGCGGGAAAAACTGTTTTTT. Amino acids: CASTLQGREKLFF.

This chain connects TRBV5-4 to TRBJ1-3, with D perhaps matching TRBD1 (5 bases). Germline CDR1 SGHNT, CDR2 YYREEE (reference sequence). CDR3 length: 16 residues. V lost 4 bases to trimming and J lost 1 base, with 15 bases between them. The CDR3 protein is CASSGLQGGSGNTIYF. DNA of the CDR3: TGTGCCAGCAGCGGTCTGCAGGGAGGATCTGGAAACACCATATATTTT.

This clone is a singleton in its sample. CDR3 loop: CASSYSTASSNYGYTF. CDR3 nucleotide sequence: TGTGCCAGCAGTTACTCGACAGCTTCCTCTAACTATGGCTACACCTTC. The J gene is TRBJ1-2, the V gene TRBV6-5; weak D call: TRBD1 (5 bases). This CDR3 comprises 16 residues. Per germline, CDR1 MNHEY and CDR2 SVGAGI. With 0 bases removed from V and 0 bases from J, the gap between germline ends came to 11 bases.

This clone is a singleton in its sample. V usage is TRBV19 and J usage is TRBJ2-7; 7 bases agree with TRBD1. The CDR3 contains 14 residues. In germline, CDR1 is LNHDA, CDR2 SQIVND (reference sequence). V shed 7 bases and J 3 bases; nucleotides not matched to a gene: 9. The CDR3 protein is CASTPNQGDYEQYF. In DNA form, the CDR3 reads TGTGCCAGTACCCCGAACCAGGGGGACTACGAGCAGTACTTC.

In this sample, this clone turned up once. The chain uses TRBV28 and TRBJ1-5; 10 bases match TRBD1. CDR1 is MDHEN and CDR2 is SYDVKM in the germline V gene. CDR3 length: 14 amino acids. Trimming cost V 6 bases and J 6 bases; bases outside gene matches: 5. The CDR3 bases are TGTGCCAGCAGGGGGGACAGGGGAACTCAGCCCCAGCATTTT. It is translated as CASRGDRGTQPQHF.

The rearrangement uses TRBV18 and TRBJ1-1; D not certain. Trimming shortened V by 2 bases and J by 0 bases, and 7 bases separated the two germline ends. The length of the CDR3 is 14 residues. Germline CDR1 is KGHSH and CDR2 is LQKENI. This CDR3 is CASSPIFLNTEAFF. The DNA of the CDR3 is TGTGCCAGCTCACCAATTTTCTTGAACACTGAAGCTTTCTTT. Using reference TRBV18 and TRBJ1-1 for the parts outside the CDR3, the full variable domain is NAGVMQNPRHLVRRRGQEARLRCSPMKGHSHVYWYRQLPEEGLKFMVYLQKENIIDESGMPKERFSAEFPKEGPSILRIQQVVRGDSAAYFCASSPIFLNTEAFFGQGTRLTVV.

The chain is built from TRBV30 and TRBJ2-7, with 8 bases matching TRBD1. J was trimmed by 4 bases and V by 2 bases; bases with no gene match: 4. The V gene's germline CDR1 is GTSNPN and CDR2 SVGIG (reference sequence). The CDR3 spans 13 residues. CDR3 sequence (DNA): TGTGCCTGGAGTCGCAGGGGGCTGTACGAGCAGTACTTC. Translating it yields CAWSRRGLYEQYF.

The J gene is TRBJ2-1, the V gene TRBV27, with D maybe TRBD2 (6 bases). The V end lost 5 bases, the J end lost 7 bases, and 33 bases lay between the germline ends. This CDR3 comprises 20 residues. Germline loops: CDR1 MNHEY, CDR2 SMNVEV (reference sequence). The CDR3 DNA sequence: TGTGCCAGCAGTCCTACCCGCCAGGGACCGGTGATAGCGGTGTTGAATGAGCAGTTCTTC. Protein product: CASSPTRQGPVIAVLNEQFF.

This clone occurred once. This rearrangement joins TRBV19 to TRBJ1-1; D is uncertain. The CDR3 totals 17 residues. Germline CDR1 is LNHDA and CDR2 is SQIVND (reference sequence). V was clipped by 2 bases and J by 4 bases, with 20 bases between them. This CDR3 reads CASSIIETSEVGTEAFF. CDR3 DNA sequence: TGTGCCAGTAGTATAATAGAGACTTCAGAAGTTGGCACTGAAGCTTTCTTT. The full variable domain, completed using reference TRBV19 and TRBJ1-1, is DGGITQSPKYLFRKEGQNVTLSCEQNLNHDAMYWYRQDPGQGLRLIYYSQIVNDFQKGDIAEGYSVSREKKESFPLTVTSAQKNPTAFYLCASSIIETSEVGTEAFFGQGTRLTVV.

Comment on this clone: Other nucleotide sequences in the sample specify the same CDR3. The CDR3 reads CASSSGHNNSPLHF. In DNA form, the CDR3 reads TGCGCCAGCAGCTCCGGACACAATAATTCACCCCTCCACTTT. V and J are TRBV5-1 and TRBJ1-6; TRBD1 might be the D (5 bases). V dropped 3 bases and J dropped 5 bases, with 9 bases sitting between them. The germline V gene encodes CDR1 SGHRS and CDR2 YFSETQ. This CDR3 is built from 14 residues. The full variable domain, with the rest looked up from reference TRBV5-1 and TRBJ1-6, is KAGVTQTPRYLIKTRGQQVTLSCSPISGHRSVSWYQQTPGQGLQFLFEYFSETQRNKGNFPGRFSGRQFSNSRSEMNVSTLELGDSALYLCASSSGHNNSPLHFGNGTRLTVT.

The chain carries TRBV7-8 and TRBJ2-1; 8 bases fit TRBD2. V was pared by 5 bases and J by 7 bases, with 13 bases of the junction left unmatched. The germline gives CDR1 SGHVS, CDR2 FQNEAQ. This CDR3 contains 16 residues. This CDR3 is CASSPTPAGVRNEQFF. Written as DNA, the CDR3 is TGTGCCAGCAGCCCAACCCCAGCGGGAGTACGGAATGAGCAGTTCTTC.

This rearrangement joins TRBV28 to TRBJ2-1; the D gene is possibly TRBD2 (5 bases). This CDR3 region has 16 residues. In germline, CDR1 is MDHEN, CDR2 SYDVKM. V dropped 0 bases and J dropped 1 base, with 10 bases sitting between them. The CDR3 DNA follows: TGTGCCAGCAGTTTATGGGCTAGCCAATCCTACAATGAGCAGTTCTTC. Translating it yields CASSLWASQSYNEQFF.

This clone has only one observation. The CDR3 here is CASMRLAGYEQYF. The CDR3 coding sequence is TGTGCCAGCATGCGGCTAGCGGGGTACGAGCAGTACTTC. V is TRBV27 and J is TRBJ2-7; 9 nucleotides agree with TRBD2. The CDR3 covers 13 residues. The V segment lost 7 bases and the J segment 4 bases; nucleotides outside the gene matches: 5. Germline CDR1 MNHEY, CDR2 SMNVEV (reference sequence).

The chain joins TRBV4-1 to TRBJ1-1; 9 nucleotides align to TRBD1. After removal of 4 bases from V and 0 bases from J, the junction contained 6 bases not matched to a gene. This CDR3 is built from 16 residues. Germline assignment: CDR1 MGHRA and CDR2 YSYEKL. CDR3 sequence: CASSRGTGRMNTEAFF. In nucleotides, the CDR3 is TGCGCCAGCAGCCGGGGGACAGGGAGAATGAACACTGAAGCTTTCTTT.

V usage is TRBV18 and J usage is TRBJ2-7, with D perhaps matching TRBD2 (5 bases). The CDR3 extends over 14 amino acids. Per germline, CDR1 KGHSH and CDR2 LQKENI. Trimming removed 0 bases at V and 5 bases at J, with 11 bases between. The CDR3, as DNA: TGTGCCAGCTCACCACCGGAGAGGGTGAACGAGCAGTACTTC. Translating it yields CASSPPERVNEQYF.

The V call is TRBV20-1, the J call TRBJ2-7; D possibly matches TRBD1 or TRBD2 (5 bases each). The germline V gene encodes CDR1 DFQATT and CDR2 SNEGSKA (reference sequence). The CDR3 consists of 18 residues. Trimming shortened V by 3 bases and J by 3 bases, and 27 bases separated the two germline ends. For the CDR3, the DNA is TGCAGTGCTAGTGGGACCGGACAACAGGATCCCCCAGTCTACGAGCAGTACTTC. This gives the protein CSASGTGQQDPPVYEQYF.

This clone showed up just once. The chain recombines TRBV29-1 with TRBJ1-6, with D perhaps TRBD1 (5 bases). V shed 6 bases and J shed 9 bases, with 18 bases lying between them. In germline, CDR1 is SQVTM, CDR2 ANQGSEA. The CDR3 is 14 residues long. The CDR3 here is CSVSEAGGGSPLHF. The DNA for the CDR3 is TGCAGCGTCTCAGAGGCGGGGGGAGGTTCACCCCTCCACTTT. The full variable domain, in which reference TRBV29-1 and TRBJ1-6 provide the parts outside the CDR3, is SAVISQKPSRDICQRGTSLTIQCQVDSQVTMMFWYRQQPGQSLTLIATANQGSEATYESGFVIDKFPISRPNLTFSTLTVSNMSPEDSSIYLCSVSEAGGGSPLHFGNGTRLTVT.

The V gene is TRBV3-1 (or the pseudogene TRBV3-2), the J gene TRBJ1-1; D might be TRBD1 (5 bases). Germline V gives CDR1 LGHDT, CDR2 YNNKEL (reference sequence). Deletions cut 3 bases from V and 7 bases from J, with 6 bases between. CDR3 length equals 11 residues. The CDR3 protein is CASSQQGEAFF. CDR3 coding DNA: TGTGCCAGCAGCCAGCAGGGTGAAGCTTTCTTT.

This clone has just one count. The chain carries TRBV19 and TRBJ1-2; 7 nucleotides agree with TRBD1. The length of the CDR3 is 12 residues. Looked up from germline, CDR1 is LNHDA and CDR2 is SQIVND (reference sequence). V lost 5 bases, J lost 6 bases, and 3 bases stayed unmatched. The CDR3 coding sequence is TGTGCCAGTAGTCGACAGGGCGATGGCTACACCTTC. Amino acids: CASSRQGDGYTF.

The chain carries TRBV5-4 and TRBJ2-7, with 16 bases fitting TRBD2. Germline trimming cut 4 bases from V and 3 bases from J; bases unmatched to any gene: 4. The CDR3 runs to 16 residues. Germline V CDR1 and CDR2: SGHNT, YYREEE (reference sequence). CDR3 in amino acids: CASSRGLAGGNYEQYF. The CDR3 DNA follows: TGTGCCAGCAGCAGGGGACTAGCGGGAGGGAACTACGAGCAGTACTTC.

The chain uses TRBV19 and TRBJ2-2; 10 bases are a match to TRBD2. The junction had 7 bases not matched to a gene; V was cut back by 8 bases and J by 7 bases. This CDR3 region has 14 residues. The germline gives CDR1 LNHDA, CDR2 SQIVND (reference sequence). CDR3 in amino acids: CASSSGRESGELFF. CDR3 in DNA: TGTGCCAGTTCTAGCGGGAGAGAGAGCGGGGAGCTGTTTTTT.

The V and J genes are TRBV2 and TRBJ2-1; 9 nucleotides line up with TRBD2. With 4 bases clipped from V and 0 bases from J, the junction kept 13 bases outside the gene matches. The germline V gene has CDR1 SNHLY and CDR2 FYNNEI. The CDR3 runs to 19 residues. In DNA, the CDR3 is TGTGCCAGCAGTGTAAGGAGGAGCCTAGCGGGACCCTCCTACAATGAGCAGTTCTTC. Residues: CASSVRRSLAGPSYNEQFF.

The chain couples TRBV5-1 to TRBJ2-1; a possible D gene is TRBD2 (5 bases). Germline V CDR1 and CDR2: SGHRS, YFSETQ. This CDR3 comprises 16 residues. V lost 0 bases, J lost 0 bases, and 10 bases lay in between. CDR3 amino acids: CASSLGGLSSYNEQFF. Written as DNA, the CDR3 is TGCGCCAGCAGCTTGGGAGGACTCAGCTCCTACAATGAGCAGTTCTTC.